These 20 T cell receptor beta chains came from one sample sequenced in a study of T cells in Graves' hyperthyroidism and ophthalmopathy. RNA transcripts provided the source from which TCR beta CDR3 regions were amplified. HTBI primers were employed in a first-round RT-PCR of the TCR CDR3. MiXCR, applied by TCRdb to the multiplex PCR reads, yields one record per CDR3 protein. There are about 720,000 distinct CDR3 sequences in the sample; around 17% occur only once, and approximately 8.4% lies in the top ten. Sequenced input: blood. The receptors stem from a man younger than 35 with Graves' hyperthyroidism.

This clonotype was seen repeatedly, ten times or more. The V and J genes are TRBV11-2 and TRBJ2-3, with D unclear. The CDR3 covers 14 residues. The germline V and J ends were trimmed by 0 bases and 3 bases, with 7 bases remaining between them. Germline-derived CDR1 and CDR2 are SGHAT and FQNNGV. CDR3 sequence reads: CASSLDQGTDTQYF. DNA for the CDR3: TGTGCCAGCAGCTTAGATCAAGGGACAGATACGCAGTATTTT.

This clonotype showed up many times. The rearrangement uses TRBV27 and TRBJ2-3, with a tentative D call TRBD2 (6 bases). V was clipped by 7 bases and J by 4 bases, with 18 bases between them. The CDR3 is 15 residues long. Germline CDR1 is MNHEY and CDR2 is SMNVEV (reference sequence). CDR3 bases: TGTGCCAGCAAACCGGCCGGGAGTGGCGCAGATACGCAGTATTTT. Amino acids: CASKPAGSGADTQYF.

The table lists this clonotype with many counts. V is TRBV28 and J is TRBJ2-7; the match to TRBD2 covers 11 bases. CDR1 and CDR2 (germline): MDHEN, SYDVKM. CDR3 length equals 15 residues. V lost 3 bases, J lost 6 bases, and 7 bases stayed unmatched. In DNA form, the CDR3 reads TGTGCCAGCAGTTTGATGGGGCTAGCGGGAGGCGAGCAGTACTTC. This translates into CASSLMGLAGGEQYF.

This clonotype occurred many times. The genes are TRBV18 and TRBJ2-1; D possibly matches TRBD1 or TRBD2 (5 bases each). The CDR3 spans 14 residues. V gave up 8 bases and J gave up 8 bases, with 19 bases separating them. The germline V gene encodes CDR1 KGHSH and CDR2 LQKENI. CDR3 protein: CASVLGDVRDEQFF. The CDR3 DNA is TGTGCCAGCGTTCTCGGGGATGTCAGGGATGAGCAGTTCTTC.

The chain couples TRBV27 to TRBJ2-1; D gene unclear. The length of the CDR3 is 12 residues. V lost 5 bases and J 6 bases, leaving 8 bases between the germline ends. Germline CDR1 is MNHEY and CDR2 is SMNVEV (reference sequence). CDR3 in amino acids: CASSPLTNEQFF. CDR3 DNA: TGTGCCAGCAGTCCCTTGACCAATGAGCAGTTCTTC.

This clonotype appeared a few times. The rearrangement joins TRBV5-5 to TRBJ2-3; D gene ambiguous. The CDR3 spans 12 residues. The germline V gene encodes CDR1 SGHKS and CDR2 YYEKEE (reference sequence). Trimming pared 7 bases from V and 6 bases from J, leaving 12 bases between. The CDR3 DNA follows: TGTGCCAGCTCCTTTGAAGCGGATACGCAGTATTTT. Its protein is CASSFEADTQYF.

This clonotype has a count of ten or more. CDR3 in amino acids: CATSEQGSYNEQFF. The CDR3 nucleotides read TGTGCCACCAGTGAGCAGGGCTCCTACAATGAGCAGTTCTTC. This rearrangement joins TRBV24-1 to TRBJ2-1; a weak D match, TRBD1 (5 bases). The germline V gene encodes CDR1 KGHDR and CDR2 SFDVKD. CDR3 length: 14 amino acids. The V gene lost 4 bases and the J gene lost 0 bases, with 6 bases spanning the gap.

This clonotype was counted between two and nine times. J is TRBJ2-7 and V is TRBV28, with a possible D match to TRBD2 (5 bases). Germline V gene sequence: CDR1 MDHEN, CDR2 SYDVKM. The CDR3 is 14 amino acids. Trimming pared 6 bases from V and 1 base from J, leaving 13 bases between. The CDR3 nucleotides are TGTGCCAGCAGCCCCTCCCGGGGATCCTACGAGCAGTACTTC. This translates into CASSPSRGSYEQYF.

The chain recombines TRBV27 with TRBJ2-7; possibly TRBD1 or TRBD2 for D (5 bases each). The CDR3 loop spans 13 amino acids. The germline CDR1 and CDR2 sequences are MNHEY and SMNVEV (reference sequence). V was pared by 10 bases and J by 3 bases, with 16 bases between. In DNA, the CDR3 is TGTGCCACCGGCCTCGGGGCTTTCTACGAGCAGTACTTC. Translating it yields CATGLGAFYEQYF.

This clonotype was observed many times. This chain uses TRBV12-3 or TRBV12-4 with TRBJ2-1; D is undetermined. The CDR3 has 13 residues. V shed 6 bases and J shed 9 bases, with 15 bases lying between them. In DNA, the CDR3 is TGTGCCAGCAGCTTCAAATGGTCGGGTGAGCAGTTCTTC. It specifies CASSFKWSGEQFF.

This chain links TRBV18 with TRBJ2-5; a possible D gene is TRBD2 (5 bases). Per the germline V gene, CDR1 is KGHSH and CDR2 is LQKENI. V lost 2 bases and J 5 bases, leaving 18 bases between the germline ends. The CDR3 has 16 residues. The CDR3 DNA reads TGTGCCAGCTCACCAAGGATAGCGACAACACAGGAGACCCAGTACTTC. Amino acids: CASSPRIATTQETQYF.

Many counts were recorded for this clonotype. V and J are TRBV11-3 and TRBJ2-7; weak D call: TRBD2 (7 bases). Germline V gene data show CDR1 as SGHNT and CDR2 as YENEEA. V dropped 5 bases and J dropped 7 bases, with 15 bases sitting between them. The CDR3 runs 13 residues. CDR3 DNA sequence: TGTGCCAGCAGCCCACGGGGGGCGGAAGAGCAGTACTTC. Encoded protein: CASSPRGAEEQYF.

The chain recombines TRBV19 with TRBJ2-7; maybe TRBD2 (5 bases). The V gene's germline CDR1 is LNHDA and CDR2 SQIVND (reference sequence). The CDR3 totals 14 residues. V gave up 7 bases and J gave up 3 bases, with 16 bases separating them. The DNA of the CDR3 is TGTGCCAGTACCGGAACCGGGAATCGCTACGAGCAGTACTTC. Translated: CASTGTGNRYEQYF.

This chain joins TRBV7-9 and TRBJ1-1; D gene uncertain. Germline V CDR1 and CDR2: SEHNR, FQNEAQ (reference sequence). CDR3 length: 13 residues. Deletions cut 5 bases from V and 6 bases from J, with 13 bases between. The CDR3 is CASSLTKKPEAFF. DNA for the CDR3: TGTGCCAGCAGCCTCACTAAGAAGCCTGAAGCTTTCTTT.

This clonotype was found a few times. The chain's CDR3 is CASSLPGTSRDTEAFF. Here the CDR3 DNA reads TGTGCCAGCAGCTTGCCCGGGACGTCGAGGGACACTGAAGCTTTCTTT. V and J are TRBV5-5 and TRBJ1-1; TRBD1 might be the D (5 bases). The germline V and J ends were trimmed by 1 base and 3 bases, with 16 bases remaining between them. Germline CDR1 is SGHKS and CDR2 is YYEKEE (reference sequence). The CDR3 extends over 16 amino acids.

This clonotype was found many times. CDR3 nucleotides: TGTGCCATCAGTGAGTGGGAGTTCTACGAGCAGTACTTC. Its translation: CAISEWEFYEQYF. This rearrangement joins TRBV10-3 to TRBJ2-7, with a possible D match to TRBD2 (5 bases). Germline loops: CDR1 ENHRY, CDR2 SYGVKD. The CDR3 is made up of 13 amino acids. Trimming removed 1 base at V and 3 bases at J, with 7 bases between.

The sample holds a few counts of this clonotype. The chain recombines TRBV7-3 with TRBJ2-2; TRBD1 is a possible D gene (6 bases). V lost 5 bases to trimming and J lost 1 base, with 11 bases between them. Germline CDR1 is SGHTA and CDR2 is FQGTGA. There are 15 residues in the CDR3. CDR3 sequence: CASSTRTVNTGELFF. The CDR3 nucleotides are TGTGCCAGCAGCACAAGGACAGTGAACACCGGGGAGCTGTTTTTT.

The V call is TRBV10-3, the J call TRBJ2-2; D may match TRBD1 or TRBD2 (5 bases each). Per the germline V gene, CDR1 is ENHRY and CDR2 is SYGVKD. The V end was cut by 5 bases, the J end by 5 bases, with 18 bases between. There are 16 residues in the CDR3. For the CDR3, the DNA is TGTGCCATCAGTCGACCGGGACGAACTACTACCGGGGAGCTGTTTTTT. Its protein product is CAISRPGRTTTGELFF.

This clonotype was counted at least ten times. The CDR3 sequence: CATTTGRPTNVLTF. The CDR3, as DNA: TGTGCCACTACGACCGGGAGGCCAACCAACGTCCTGACTTTC. This chain joins TRBV28 and TRBJ2-6; 7 nucleotides agree with TRBD2. V was clipped by 10 bases and J by 8 bases; unmatched bases: 11. This CDR3 spans 14 amino acids. Germline-derived CDR1 and CDR2 are MDHEN and SYDVKM.

This clonotype was picked up a small number of times. At one end, the junction sequence differs from germline, possibly due to a read error. This sequence joins TRBV2 and TRBJ2-7, with TRBD2 as a possible D gene (6 bases). There are 15 residues in the CDR3. Per germline, CDR1 SNHLY and CDR2 FYNNEI. The CDR3 reads CASRASRRGQGEQHF. CDR3 in DNA: TGTGCCAGCAGAGCCTCCAGGCGGGGCCAAGGCGAGCAGCACTTC.